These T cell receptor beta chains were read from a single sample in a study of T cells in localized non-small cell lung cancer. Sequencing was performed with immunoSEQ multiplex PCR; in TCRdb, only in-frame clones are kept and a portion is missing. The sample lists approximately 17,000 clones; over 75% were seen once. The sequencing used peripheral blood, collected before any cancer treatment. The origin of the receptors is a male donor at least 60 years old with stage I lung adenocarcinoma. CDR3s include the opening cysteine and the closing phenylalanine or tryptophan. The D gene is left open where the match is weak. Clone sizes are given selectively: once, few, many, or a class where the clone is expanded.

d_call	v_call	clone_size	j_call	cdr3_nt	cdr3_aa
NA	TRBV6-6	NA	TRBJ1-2	TGTGCCAGCAGCGAGCGCGGGGAGGCCTATGGCTACACCTTC	CASSERGEAYGYTF
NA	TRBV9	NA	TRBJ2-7	TGTGCCAGCAGCGTAGAGGACAACTCCTACGAGCAGTACTTC	CASSVEDNSYEQYF
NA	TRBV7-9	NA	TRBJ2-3	TGTGCCAGCAGCTTAGAAGGTCTCACAGATACGCAGTATTTT	CASSLEGLTDTQYF
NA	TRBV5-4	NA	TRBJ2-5	TGTGCCAGCAGCGAGCTCCTGGGGGAGACCCAGTACTTC	CASSELLGETQYF
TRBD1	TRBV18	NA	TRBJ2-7	TGTGCCAGCTCACCGGGGACAGGGACCCCGAGCGAGCAGTACTTC	CASSPGTGTPSEQYF
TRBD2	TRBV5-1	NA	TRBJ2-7	TGCGCCAGCAGCTTGGCCAGCGGGGACGCCTACGAGCAGTACTTC	CASSLASGDAYEQYF
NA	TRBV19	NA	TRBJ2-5	TGTGCCAGTAGTGCCCGTAGGGGATTTGGAGAGACCCAGTACTTC	CASSARRGFGETQYF
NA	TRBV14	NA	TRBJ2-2	TGTGCCAGCAGCCAAAGGACCGGGACATGGACCACCGGGGAGCTGTTTTTT	CASSQRTGTWTTGELFF
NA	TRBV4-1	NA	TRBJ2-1	TGCGCCAGCAGCCAAGAGGCGCTTTACAATGAGCAGTTCTTC	CASSQEALYNEQFF
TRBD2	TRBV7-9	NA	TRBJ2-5	TGTGCCAGCAGCCCCAATTTTGGGCTAGCGGGAGGCAACCAAGAGACCCAGTACTTC	CASSPNFGLAGGNQETQYF
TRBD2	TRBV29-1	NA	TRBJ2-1	TGCAGCGTTGACGGCCTAGCGGGATCCAATGAGCAGTTCTTC	CSVDGLAGSNEQFF
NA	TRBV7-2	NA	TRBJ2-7	TGTGCCAGCAGCGGGGCGGGACAGAGAATCTACGAGCAGTACTTC	CASSGAGQRIYEQYF
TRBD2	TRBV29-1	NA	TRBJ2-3	TGCAGCGTTGTAGGGGGGACTAGAACCGATACGCAGTATTTT	CSVVGGTRTDTQYF
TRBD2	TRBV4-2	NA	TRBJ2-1	TGTGCCAGCAGCCACTCTAGCGGGAACTACAATGAGCAGTTCTTC	CASSHSSGNYNEQFF
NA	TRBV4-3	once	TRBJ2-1	TGCGCCAGCAGCCAAGAGGCCTTTGGCTACAATGAGCAGTTCTTC	CASSQEAFGYNEQFF
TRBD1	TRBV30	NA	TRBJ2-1	TGTGCCTGGAGTCCCCCAGGCAGGGGGTTGGTCAATGAGCAGTTCTTC	CAWSPPGRGLVNEQFF
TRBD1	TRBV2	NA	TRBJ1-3	TGTGCCAGCAGGGGACAGGGGTCTGGAAACACCATATATTTT	CASRGQGSGNTIYF
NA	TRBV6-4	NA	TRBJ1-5	TGTGCCAGCAGCCGGGACGGAGTTAGCAATCAGCCCCAGCATTTT	CASSRDGVSNQPQHF
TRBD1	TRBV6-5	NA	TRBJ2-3	TGTGCCAGCAGTTACGGACAGGGACCCACAGATACGCAGTATTTT	CASSYGQGPTDTQYF
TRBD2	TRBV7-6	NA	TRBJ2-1	TGTGCCAGCAGCGCTAGGCTAGCGGGGGTCTACAATGAGCAGTTCTTC	CASSARLAGVYNEQFF
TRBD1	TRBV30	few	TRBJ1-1	TGTGCCTGGAGTGTGTGGGCGGGACAGACTGAAGCTTTCTTT	CAWSVWAGQTEAFF
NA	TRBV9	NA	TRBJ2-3	TGTGCCAGCAGCGTAGGTGGTGCATTTAGCACAGATACGCAGTATTTT	CASSVGGAFSTDTQYF
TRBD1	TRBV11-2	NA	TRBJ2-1	TGTGCCAGCAGCTCCCGGGACAGAGTCCTTGGGCAGTTCTTC	CASSSRDRVLGQFF
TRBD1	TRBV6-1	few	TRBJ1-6	TGTGCCAGCAGTGAATCAAGACAGGGGGCCTCACCCCTCCACTTT	CASSESRQGASPLHF